This entry lists 2 T cell receptor beta chains sequenced from one sample in a study of blood T cell repertoires in COVID-19 (dated by TCRdb to the early 2020s). Libraries were prepared through the immunoSEQ multiplex PCR assay. The table was pulled from immuneACCESS by TCRdb, which kept in-frame rearrangements only. Such tables lose some clones; where checked, under half of the loss comes from unresolved V genes, and the rest has no known cause. This sample gives fewer than 45,000 clones in total; over 80% of them show up just once. Approximately 15% of the sample is taken by the ten largest. Sequencing used peripheral blood. The receptors stem from a human donor in a cohort sampled during active COVID-19.

This clone was seen more than once but under ten times. The genes are TRBV5-1 and TRBJ2-5, with D maybe TRBD2 (5 bases). The CDR3 runs to 14 residues. With 0 bases removed from V and 5 bases from J, the gap between germline ends came to 11 bases. Germline V gene data show CDR1 as SGHRS and CDR2 as YFSETQ. The CDR3 is CASSLGVGGETQYF. The CDR3 nucleotides read TGCGCCAGCAGCTTGGGCGTGGGCGGGGAGACCCAGTACTTC.

The rearrangement links TRBV7-2 to TRBJ1-4; the match to TRBD1 covers 7 bases. V lost 1 base to trimming and J lost 2 bases; unmatched junction nucleotides: 7. This CDR3 contains 17 residues. Germline values: CDR1 SGHTA, CDR2 FQGNSA. The CDR3 bases are TGTGCCAGCAGCTTAGATACTGGCAGGGGGACTAATGAAAAACTGTTTTTT. It codes for CASSLDTGRGTNEKLFF.